This T cell receptor beta chain was recorded in a study of T cells expressing NK-cell markers. Study in general: Sorted CD3+CD56+NKG2C+, CD3+CD56+NKG2C- and CD3+CD56-NKG2C+ T cells provided the TCR beta repertoires. General study results and limits: About six donors carried dominant NKG2C+ clonotypes that made up roughly 1.0-7.0% of their CD8+ T cells.

Germline loops: CDR1 SGHRS, CDR2 YFSETQ. This CDR3 comprises 15 residues. A remark on this clonotype: Its antigen is not known.

TCRdb re-called the 5' RACE reads; one entry per CDR3 protein, DNA not given. The sample totals about 30,000 distinct CDR3 sequences. The chain employs TRBV5-1 and TRBJ2-7; TCRdb calls TRBD2, which cannot be checked without DNA. The receptor comes from a woman between 18 and 75 years old in good health. Sequencing input: blood T cells: a sorted CD56 or NKG2C T cell subset, CD4+ or CD8+ T cells, or bulk PBMC T cells (not recorded which). The CDR3 region is CASRRTSGPFYEQYF.